This TCR beta chain stems from a study of blood T cell repertoires in COVID-19. Across the study: Some COVID-19 samples were acute and others convalescent; all came from the United States, Italy and Spain. From T cells, B-cell-depleted T cells, or PBMCs came the material, which was cDNA or gDNA.

The CDR3 is 13 residues long. With V trimmed by 0 bases and J by 9 bases, 5 bases remained unmatched. Profiling relied on immunoSEQ multiplex PCR, and the TCRdb table lists in-frame clones only, not all of them. Among roughly 68,000 clones, about three quarters were seen once, and the ten largest hold around 9.2%. The source is a human donor in a cohort sampled during active COVID-19. V and J are TRBV12-3 or TRBV12-4 and TRBJ2-7; 7 nucleotides match TRBD2. Sequencing input: peripheral blood. DNA for the CDR3: TGTGCCAGCAGTTTAGCGGGAGGGGCCGGGCAGTACTTC. Translating gives CASSLAGGAGQYF.